This entry concerns a single TCR beta chain. Random-hexamer reverse transcription was applied to roughly 0.45 to 1 ug RNA. TCRdb called the immunoSEQ multiplex PCR reads again in MiXCR, with one record for every CDR3 protein. The data show some 100,000 distinct CDR3 sequences, approximately 95% seen once. The data were taken from a study of CD8 T cells in Susac syndrome. Looking at the study overall: Patients with Susac syndrome were therapy-naive, treated with corticosteroids, or treated with intravenous immunoglobulin alone when blood was collected.

Per germline, CDR1 LNHNV and CDR2 YYDKDF (reference sequence). V was clipped by 0 bases and J by 5 bases, with 13 bases between them. The CDR3 extends over 16 amino acids. Sequenced input: CD8+ T cells from PBMCs. This sequence was found in a human donor with Susac syndrome. This chain links TRBV15 with TRBJ2-2; D possibly corresponds to TRBD2 (5 bases). CDR3 coding DNA: TGTGCCACCAGCAGAGATAGGCCTAGCCGGACCGGGGAGCTGTTTTTT. Its translation is CATSRDRPSRTGELFF.